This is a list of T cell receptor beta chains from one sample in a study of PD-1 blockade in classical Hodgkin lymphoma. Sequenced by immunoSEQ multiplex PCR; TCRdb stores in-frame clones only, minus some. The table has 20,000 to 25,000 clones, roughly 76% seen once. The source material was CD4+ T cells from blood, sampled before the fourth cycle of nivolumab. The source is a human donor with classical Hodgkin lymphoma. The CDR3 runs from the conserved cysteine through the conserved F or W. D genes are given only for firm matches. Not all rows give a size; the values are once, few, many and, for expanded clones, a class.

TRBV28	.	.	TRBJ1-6	CASSFRSPLHF	TGTGCCAGCAGTTTTCGGTCACCCCTCCACTTT
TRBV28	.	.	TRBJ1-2	CASSSSSFDGYTF	TGTGCCAGCAGTTCGTCATCCTTCGATGGCTACACCTTC
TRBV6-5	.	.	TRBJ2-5	CASSYSHGTETQYF	TGTGCCAGCAGTTACTCGCACGGGACAGAGACCCAGTACTTC
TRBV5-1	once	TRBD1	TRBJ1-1	CASSLGQGRIEAFF	TGCGCCAGCAGCTTGGGACAGGGCCGGATTGAAGCTTTCTTT
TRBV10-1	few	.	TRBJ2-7	CASSETRGYEQYF	TGCGCCAGCAGTGAGACAAGGGGCTACGAGCAGTACTTC
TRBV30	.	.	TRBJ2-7	CAWSAGAGQYF	TGTGCCTGGAGTGCGGGGGCAGGACAGTACTTC
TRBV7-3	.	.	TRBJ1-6	CASSFPQGRLHF	TGTGCCAGCAGCTTCCCACAGGGACGTCTCCACTTT
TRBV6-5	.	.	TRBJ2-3	CASSYSRDTQYF	TGTGCCAGCAGTTACTCGCGGGATACGCAGTATTTT
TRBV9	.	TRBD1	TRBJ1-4	CASSLQTGRNEKLFF	TGTGCCAGCAGCCTACAGACAGGGAGGAATGAAAAACTGTTTTTT
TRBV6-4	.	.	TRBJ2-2	CASSLGHSNTGELFF	TGTGCCAGCAGTTTAGGGCATTCGAACACCGGGGAGCTGTTTTTT
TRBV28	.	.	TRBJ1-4	CASSFAAIDEKLFF	TGTGCCAGCAGTTTCGCCGCTATAGATGAAAAACTGTTTTTT
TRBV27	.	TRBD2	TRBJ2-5	CASSPRLATGETQYF	TGTGCCAGCAGTCCACGACTAGCCACTGGGGAGACCCAGTACTTC
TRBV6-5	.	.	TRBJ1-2	CASSRGNGYTF	TGTGCCAGCAGTCGAGGGAACGGCTACACCTTC
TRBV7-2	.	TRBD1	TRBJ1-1	CASSLGPGQGTEAFF	TGTGCCAGCAGCTTAGGCCCGGGACAGGGCACTGAAGCTTTCTTT
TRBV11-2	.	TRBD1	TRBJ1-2	CASSTGTGDGYTF	TGTGCCAGCAGCACCGGGACAGGGGATGGCTACACCTTC
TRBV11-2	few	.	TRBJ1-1	CASSSKEWDTEAFF	TGTGCCAGCAGCTCGAAGGAGTGGGACACTGAAGCTTTCTTT
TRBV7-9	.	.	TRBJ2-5	CASSFGHSQETQYF	TGTGCCAGCAGTTTCGGACACTCACAAGAGACCCAGTACTTC
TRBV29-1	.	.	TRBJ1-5	CSVARTAFGPQHF	TGCAGCGTTGCCCGGACAGCTTTCGGGCCCCAGCATTTT
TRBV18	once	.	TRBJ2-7	CASSPRPDRSSYEQYF	TGTGCCAGCTCACCTCGACCGGACAGAAGCTCCTACGAGCAGTACTTC
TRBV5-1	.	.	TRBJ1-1	CASSATVAGTEAFF	TGCGCCAGCAGCGCGACCGTGGCGGGCACTGAAGCTTTCTTT
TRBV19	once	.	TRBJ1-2	CASSREPEIYGYTF	TGTGCCAGTAGTAGGGAGCCTGAGATCTATGGCTACACCTTC
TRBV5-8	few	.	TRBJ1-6	CASSWGLDTLHF	TGTGCCAGCAGCTGGGGTCTTGACACCCTCCACTTT
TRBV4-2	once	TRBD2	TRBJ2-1	CASSQAPGGSYNEQFF	TGTGCCAGCAGCCAAGCCCCGGGGGGCTCCTACAATGAGCAGTTCTTC
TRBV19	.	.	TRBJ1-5	CASITPYSNQPQHF	TGTGCCAGTATTACTCCCTATAGCAATCAGCCCCAGCATTTT
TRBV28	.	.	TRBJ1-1	CASSQGMNTEAFF	TGTGCCAGCAGTCAGGGCATGAACACTGAAGCTTTCTTT